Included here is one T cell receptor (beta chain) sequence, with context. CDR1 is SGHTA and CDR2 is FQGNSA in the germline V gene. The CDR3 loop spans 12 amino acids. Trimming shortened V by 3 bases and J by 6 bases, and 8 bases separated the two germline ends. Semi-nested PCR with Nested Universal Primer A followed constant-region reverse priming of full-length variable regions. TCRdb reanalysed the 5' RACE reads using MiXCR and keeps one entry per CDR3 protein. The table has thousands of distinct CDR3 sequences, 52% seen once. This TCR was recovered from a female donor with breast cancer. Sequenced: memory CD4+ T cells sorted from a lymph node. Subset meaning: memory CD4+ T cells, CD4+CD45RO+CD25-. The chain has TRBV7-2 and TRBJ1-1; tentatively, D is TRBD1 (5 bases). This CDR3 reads CASSFDSPEAFF. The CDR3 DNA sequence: TGTGCCAGCAGCTTCGACAGTCCTGAAGCTTTCTTT. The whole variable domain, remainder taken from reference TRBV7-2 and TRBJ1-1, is GAGVSQSPSNKVTEKGKDVELRCDPISGHTALYWYRQSLGQGLEFLIYFQGNSAPDKSGLPSDRFSAERTGGSVSTLTIQRTQQEDSAVYLCASSFDSPEAFFGQGTRLTVV.